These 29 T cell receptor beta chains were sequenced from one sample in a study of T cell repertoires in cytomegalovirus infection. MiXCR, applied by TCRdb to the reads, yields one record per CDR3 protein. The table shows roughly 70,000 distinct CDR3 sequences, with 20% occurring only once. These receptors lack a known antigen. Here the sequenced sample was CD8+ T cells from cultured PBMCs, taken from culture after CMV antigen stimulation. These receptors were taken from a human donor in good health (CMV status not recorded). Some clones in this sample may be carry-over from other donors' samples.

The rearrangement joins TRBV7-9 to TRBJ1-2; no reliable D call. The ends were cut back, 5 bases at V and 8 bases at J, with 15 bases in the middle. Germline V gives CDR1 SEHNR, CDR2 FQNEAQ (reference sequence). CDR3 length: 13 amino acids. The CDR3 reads CASSPALVQGYTF. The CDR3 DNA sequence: TGTGCCAGCAGCCCCGCATTGGTACAAGGCTACACCTTC. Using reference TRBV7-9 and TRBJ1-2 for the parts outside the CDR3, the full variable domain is DTGVSQNPRHKITKRGQNVTFRCDPISEHNRLYWYRQTLGQGPEFLTYFQNEAQLEKSRLLSDRFSAERPKGSFSTLEIQRTEQGDSAMYLCASSPALVQGYTFGSGTRLTVV.

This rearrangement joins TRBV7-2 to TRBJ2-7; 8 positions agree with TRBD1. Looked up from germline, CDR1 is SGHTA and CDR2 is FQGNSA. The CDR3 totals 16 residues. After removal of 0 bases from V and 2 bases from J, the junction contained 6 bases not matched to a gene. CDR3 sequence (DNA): TGTGCCAGCAGCTTAGCGTGGACAGGGCGCGCCTACGAGCAGTACTTC. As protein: CASSLAWTGRAYEQYF.

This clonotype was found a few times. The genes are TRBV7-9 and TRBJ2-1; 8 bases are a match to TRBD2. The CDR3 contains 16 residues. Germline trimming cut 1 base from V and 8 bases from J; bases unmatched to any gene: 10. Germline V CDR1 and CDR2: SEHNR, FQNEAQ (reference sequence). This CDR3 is CASSLVGGGPVDEQFF. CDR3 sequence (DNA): TGTGCCAGCAGCTTAGTTGGCGGGGGGCCCGTAGATGAGCAGTTCTTC. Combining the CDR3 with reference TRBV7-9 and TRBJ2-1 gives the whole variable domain DTGVSQNPRHKITKRGQNVTFRCDPISEHNRLYWYRQTLGQGPEFLTYFQNEAQLEKSRLLSDRFSAERPKGSFSTLEIQRTEQGDSAMYLCASSLVGGGPVDEQFFGPGTRLTVL.

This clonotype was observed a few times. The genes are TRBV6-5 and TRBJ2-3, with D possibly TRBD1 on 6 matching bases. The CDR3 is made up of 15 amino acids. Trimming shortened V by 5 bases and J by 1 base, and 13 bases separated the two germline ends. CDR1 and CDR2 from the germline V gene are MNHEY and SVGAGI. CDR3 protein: CASSQQGWGTDTQYF. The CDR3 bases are TGTGCCAGCAGTCAACAGGGTTGGGGCACAGATACGCAGTATTTT.

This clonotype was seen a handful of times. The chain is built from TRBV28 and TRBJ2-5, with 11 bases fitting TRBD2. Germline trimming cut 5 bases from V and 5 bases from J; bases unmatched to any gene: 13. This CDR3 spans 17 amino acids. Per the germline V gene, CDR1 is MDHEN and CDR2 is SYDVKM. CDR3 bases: TGTGCCAGCAGTCGTCGACTAGCGGGGCCCTTTGAGGAGACCCAGTACTTC. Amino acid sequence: CASSRRLAGPFEETQYF.

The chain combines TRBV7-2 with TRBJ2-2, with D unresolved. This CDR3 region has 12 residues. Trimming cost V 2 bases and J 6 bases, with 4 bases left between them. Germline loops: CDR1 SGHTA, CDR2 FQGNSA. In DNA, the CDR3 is TGTGCCAGCAGCTTATCCCCCGGGGAGCTGTTTTTT. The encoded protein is CASSLSPGELFF.

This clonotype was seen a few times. The CDR3, as DNA: TGTGCCATCAGTGAGGGACAGGGGGCTGGAGAGACCCAGTACTTC. Protein product: CAISEGQGAGETQYF. The chain employs TRBV10-3 and TRBJ2-5, with 11 bases fitting TRBD1. CDR3 length equals 15 residues. With V trimmed by 2 bases and J by 4 bases, 3 bases remained unmatched. The germline CDR1 and CDR2 sequences are ENHRY and SYGVKD.

CDR3: CASSDPGQGPYGYTF. For the CDR3, the DNA is TGTGCCAGCAGTGATCCGGGACAGGGGCCCTATGGCTACACCTTC. This rearrangement joins TRBV12-3 or TRBV12-4 to TRBJ1-2; 10 positions match TRBD1. CDR3 size: 15 residues. Trimming took 5 bases from V and 4 from J; bases not matched to a gene: 7.

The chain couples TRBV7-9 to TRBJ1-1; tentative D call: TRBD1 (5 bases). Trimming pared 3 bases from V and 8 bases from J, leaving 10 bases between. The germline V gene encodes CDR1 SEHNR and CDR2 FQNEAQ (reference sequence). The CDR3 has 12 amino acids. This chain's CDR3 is CASSFGHPEAFF. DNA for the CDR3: TGTGCCAGCAGCTTCGGACACCCAGAAGCTTTCTTT.

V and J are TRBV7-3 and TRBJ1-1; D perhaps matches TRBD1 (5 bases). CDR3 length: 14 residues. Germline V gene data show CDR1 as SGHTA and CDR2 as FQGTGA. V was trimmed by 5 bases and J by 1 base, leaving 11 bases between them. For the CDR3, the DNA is TGTGCCAGCAGCCGGGGGATGGGGAACACTGAAGCTTTCTTT. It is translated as CASSRGMGNTEAFF.

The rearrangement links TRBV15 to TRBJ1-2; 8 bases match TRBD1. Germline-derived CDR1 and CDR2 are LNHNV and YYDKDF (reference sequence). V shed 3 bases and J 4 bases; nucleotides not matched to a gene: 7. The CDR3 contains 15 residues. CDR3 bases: TGTGCCACCAGCAGGGACAGGGCCGCTCTCTATGGCTACACCTTC. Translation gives CATSRDRAALYGYTF.

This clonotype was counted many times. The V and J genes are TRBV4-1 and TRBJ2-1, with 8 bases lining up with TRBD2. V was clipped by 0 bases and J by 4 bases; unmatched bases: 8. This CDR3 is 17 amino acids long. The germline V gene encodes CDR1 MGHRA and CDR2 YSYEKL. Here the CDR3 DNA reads TGCGCCAGCAGCCAAGACGGAGAGCGGGGGTTTTACAATGAGCAGTTCTTC. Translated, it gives CASSQDGERGFYNEQFF.

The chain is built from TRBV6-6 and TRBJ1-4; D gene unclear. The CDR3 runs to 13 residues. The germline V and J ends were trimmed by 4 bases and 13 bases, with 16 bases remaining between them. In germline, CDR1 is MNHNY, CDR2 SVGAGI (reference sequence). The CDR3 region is CASSWATEGLLFF. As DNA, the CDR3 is TGTGCCAGCAGTTGGGCCACGGAAGGGTTACTGTTTTTT.

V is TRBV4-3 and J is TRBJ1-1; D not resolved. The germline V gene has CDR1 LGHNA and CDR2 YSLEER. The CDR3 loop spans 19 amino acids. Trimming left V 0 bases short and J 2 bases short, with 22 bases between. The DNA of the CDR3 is TGCGCCAGCAGCCAAGATACCGTTTGGGTAGGTGGAGGCAACACTGAAGCTTTCTTT. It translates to CASSQDTVWVGGGNTEAFF.

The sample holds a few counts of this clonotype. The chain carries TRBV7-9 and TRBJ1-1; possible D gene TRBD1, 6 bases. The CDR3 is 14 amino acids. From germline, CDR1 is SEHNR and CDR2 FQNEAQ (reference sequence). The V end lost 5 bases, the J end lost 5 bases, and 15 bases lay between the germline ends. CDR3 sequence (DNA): TGTGCCAGCAGCCCAACACAGGGAAAAACTGAAGCTTTCTTT. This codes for CASSPTQGKTEAFF.

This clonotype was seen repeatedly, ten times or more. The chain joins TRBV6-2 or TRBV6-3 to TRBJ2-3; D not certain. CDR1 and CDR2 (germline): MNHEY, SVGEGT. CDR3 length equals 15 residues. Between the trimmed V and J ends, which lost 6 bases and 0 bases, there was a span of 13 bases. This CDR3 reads CASSQRRSSTDTQYF. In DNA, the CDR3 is TGTGCCAGCAGCCAGAGACGGAGTAGCACAGATACGCAGTATTTT.

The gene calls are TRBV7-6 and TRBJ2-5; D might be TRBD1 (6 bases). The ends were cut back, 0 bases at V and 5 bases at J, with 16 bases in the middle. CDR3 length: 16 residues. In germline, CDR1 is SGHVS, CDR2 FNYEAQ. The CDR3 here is CASSLARNRAGETQYF. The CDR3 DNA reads TGTGCCAGCAGCTTAGCCCGGAACAGGGCAGGGGAGACCCAGTACTTC.

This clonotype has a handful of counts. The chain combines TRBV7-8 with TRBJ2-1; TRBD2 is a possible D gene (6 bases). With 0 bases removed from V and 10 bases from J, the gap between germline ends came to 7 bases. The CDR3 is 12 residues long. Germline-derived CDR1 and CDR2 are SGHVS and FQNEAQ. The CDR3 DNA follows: TGTGCCAGCAGCTTAGCAAGCGGGGAGCAGTTCTTC. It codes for CASSLASGEQFF.

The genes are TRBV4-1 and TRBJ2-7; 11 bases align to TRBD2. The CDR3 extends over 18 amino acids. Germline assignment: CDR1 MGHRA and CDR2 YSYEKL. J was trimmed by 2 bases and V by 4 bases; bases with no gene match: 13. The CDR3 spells CASSPRGSGGAGTYEQYF. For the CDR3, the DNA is TGCGCCAGCAGCCCCCGAGGTAGCGGGGGGGCCGGGACCTACGAGCAGTACTTC.

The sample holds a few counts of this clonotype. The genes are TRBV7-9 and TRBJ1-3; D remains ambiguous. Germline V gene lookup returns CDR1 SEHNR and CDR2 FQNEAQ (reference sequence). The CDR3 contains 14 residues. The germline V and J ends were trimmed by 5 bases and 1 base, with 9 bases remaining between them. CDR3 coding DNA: TGTGCCAGCAGCCCAGGAGGATCTGGAAACACCATATATTTT. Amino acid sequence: CASSPGGSGNTIYF.

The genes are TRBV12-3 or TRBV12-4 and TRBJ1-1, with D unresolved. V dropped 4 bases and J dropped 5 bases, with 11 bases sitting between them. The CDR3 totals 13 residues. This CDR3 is CASSYGERTEAFF. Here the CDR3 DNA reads TGTGCCAGCAGTTATGGGGAACGGACTGAAGCTTTCTTT.

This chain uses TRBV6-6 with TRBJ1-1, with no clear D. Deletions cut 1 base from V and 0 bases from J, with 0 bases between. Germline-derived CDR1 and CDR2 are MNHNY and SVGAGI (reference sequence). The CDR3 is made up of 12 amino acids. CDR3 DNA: TGTGCCAGCAGTTACTTGAACACTGAAGCTTTCTTT. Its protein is CASSYLNTEAFF.

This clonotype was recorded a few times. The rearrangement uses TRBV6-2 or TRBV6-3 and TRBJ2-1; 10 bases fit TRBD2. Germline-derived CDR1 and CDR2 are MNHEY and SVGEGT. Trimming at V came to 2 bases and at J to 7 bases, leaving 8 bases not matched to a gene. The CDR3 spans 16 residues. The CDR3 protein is CASSYNVAGGQNEQFF. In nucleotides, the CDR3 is TGTGCCAGCAGTTACAATGTAGCGGGGGGCCAAAATGAGCAGTTCTTC.

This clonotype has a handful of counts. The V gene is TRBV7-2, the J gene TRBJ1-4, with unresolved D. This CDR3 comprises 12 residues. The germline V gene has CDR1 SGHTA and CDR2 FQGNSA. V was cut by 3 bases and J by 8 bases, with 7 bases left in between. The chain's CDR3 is CASSFIEEKLFF. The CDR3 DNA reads TGTGCCAGCAGCTTCATTGAGGAAAAACTGTTTTTT.

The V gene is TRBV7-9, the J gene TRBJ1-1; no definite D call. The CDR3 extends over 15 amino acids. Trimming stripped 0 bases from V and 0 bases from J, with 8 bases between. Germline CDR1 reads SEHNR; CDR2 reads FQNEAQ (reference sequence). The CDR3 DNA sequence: TGTGCCAGCAGCTTAGCGTGGGAGGTGAACACTGAAGCTTTCTTT. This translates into CASSLAWEVNTEAFF.

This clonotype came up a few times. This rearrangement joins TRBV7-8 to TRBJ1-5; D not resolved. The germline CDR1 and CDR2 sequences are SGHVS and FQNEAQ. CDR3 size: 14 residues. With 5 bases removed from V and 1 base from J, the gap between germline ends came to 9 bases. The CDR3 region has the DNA TGTGCCAGCAGCATCGACGTCAGCAATCAGCCCCAGCATTTT. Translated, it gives CASSIDVSNQPQHF.

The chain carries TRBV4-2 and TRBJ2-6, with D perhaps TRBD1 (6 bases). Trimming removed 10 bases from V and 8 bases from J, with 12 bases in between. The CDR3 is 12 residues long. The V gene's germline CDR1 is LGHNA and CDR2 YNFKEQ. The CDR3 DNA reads TGTGCCACCAGACAGGCCCCCAACGTCCTGACTTTC. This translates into CATRQAPNVLTF.

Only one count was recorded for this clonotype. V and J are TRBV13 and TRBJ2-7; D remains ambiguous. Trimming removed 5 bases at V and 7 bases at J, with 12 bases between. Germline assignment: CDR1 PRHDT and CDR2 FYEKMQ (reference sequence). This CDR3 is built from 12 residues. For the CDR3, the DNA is TGTGCCAGCAGCGATGGGCCGGAGGAGCAGTACTTC. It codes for CASSDGPEEQYF. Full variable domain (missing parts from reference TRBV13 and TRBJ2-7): AAGVIQSPRHLIKEKRETATLKCYPIPRHDTVYWYQQGPGQDPQFLISFYEKMQSDKGSIPDRFSAQQFSDYHSELNMSSLELGDSALYFCASSDGPEEQYFGPGTRLTVT.

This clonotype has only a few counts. CDR3 DNA sequence: TGCGCCAGCAGCCAAGAAGAGGACAGGGGAGCTCAGCCCCAGCATTTT. Its translation: CASSQEEDRGAQPQHF. The chain couples TRBV4-1 to TRBJ1-5; TRBD1 matches at 9 bases. Per germline, CDR1 MGHRA and CDR2 YSYEKL. The CDR3 loop spans 16 amino acids. The V gene end was trimmed by 0 bases and the J gene end by 6 bases; junction bases not matched to a gene: 6.